These T cell receptor beta chains were read from a single sample in a study of T cell repertoires in cytomegalovirus infection. Via MiXCR, TCRdb re-called the reads, giving one row per CDR3 protein. The table lists under 850,000 distinct CDR3 sequences, approximately 34% of them singletons, with about 2.8% in the top ten. What was sequenced was PBMCs. These receptors all stem from a human donor in good health (CMV status not recorded). Some clones in this sample may be carry-over from other donors' samples. Both conserved end residues are part of each CDR3. Each record gives: CDR3 DNA, CDR3 protein, V gene, D gene, clone size, J gene. D genes are given only for firm matches. Size is omitted from some rows. Given values are once, few, many or a class for expanded clones.

cdr3_nt: TGTGCCAGCAGCGGGGGCGGGTGGTCACCCCTCCACTTT; cdr3_aa: CASSGGGWSPLHF; v_call: TRBV7-9; d_call: .; clone_size: .; j_call: TRBJ1-6
cdr3_nt: TGTGCCAGCAGTGAATCTACGGCTGGGGCCAACGTCCTGACTTTC; cdr3_aa: CASSESTAGANVLTF; v_call: TRBV6-1; d_call: .; clone_size: few; j_call: TRBJ2-6
cdr3_nt: TGTGCCAGCAGCTCAAAAGGGAGGGCGGGAGGGCACTGGTTC; cdr3_aa: CASSSKGRAGGHWF; v_call: TRBV7-2; d_call: TRBD2; clone_size: many; j_call: TRBJ2-5
cdr3_nt: TGTGCCAGCAGTTTATCCGGGACAGGAAGGGGTTCACCCCTCCACTTT; cdr3_aa: CASSLSGTGRGSPLHF; v_call: TRBV28; d_call: TRBD1; clone_size: few; j_call: TRBJ1-6
cdr3_nt: TGCGCCAGCAGCCAAGGGACACAACTGGGTGAAAAACTGTTTTTT; cdr3_aa: CASSQGTQLGEKLFF; v_call: TRBV4-1; d_call: .; clone_size: many; j_call: TRBJ1-4
cdr3_nt: TGTGCCAGCAGTCCCCAGGGAGAGGATACGCAGTATTTT; cdr3_aa: CASSPQGEDTQYF; v_call: TRBV28; d_call: .; clone_size: .; j_call: TRBJ2-3
cdr3_nt: TGTGCCAGCAGCCAAAACTCCAGGGGGATGGTCTATGGCTACACCTTC; cdr3_aa: CASSQNSRGMVYGYTF; v_call: TRBV3-1; d_call: TRBD1; clone_size: .; j_call: TRBJ1-2
cdr3_nt: TGTGCCAGCAGATCCGGGGCCACCTACGAGCAGTACTTC; cdr3_aa: CASRSGATYEQYF; v_call: TRBV28; d_call: .; clone_size: few; j_call: TRBJ2-7
cdr3_nt: TGTGCCAGCAGCTTAGAGGGGCAGCTCACAGATACGCAGTATTTT; cdr3_aa: CASSLEGQLTDTQYF; v_call: TRBV7-6; d_call: .; clone_size: .; j_call: TRBJ2-3
cdr3_nt: TGTGCCAGCAGCTCACGGACAGGCAGTCAATCCTACGAGCAGTACTTC; cdr3_aa: CASSSRTGSQSYEQYF; v_call: TRBV7-9; d_call: TRBD1; clone_size: few; j_call: TRBJ2-7
cdr3_nt: TGTGCCAGCAGTTCTTGGGGGACTAGCGGAGATACGCAGTATTTT; cdr3_aa: CASSSWGTSGDTQYF; v_call: TRBV12-3/TRBV12-4; d_call: TRBD2; clone_size: few; j_call: TRBJ2-3
cdr3_nt: TGTGCCAGCACCTCCGGAGGGAGAGGGAGGGGCTATGGCTACACCTTC; cdr3_aa: CASTSGGRGRGYGYTF; v_call: TRBV6-5; d_call: .; clone_size: .; j_call: TRBJ1-2
cdr3_nt: TGCGCCAGCAGCTTGGATTTGGAAAACATTCAGTACTTC; cdr3_aa: CASSLDLENIQYF; v_call: TRBV5-1; d_call: .; clone_size: .; j_call: TRBJ2-4
cdr3_nt: TGTGCCAGCAGTGAAGGTCCGGGACTAGGGGGAGAGACCCAGTACTTC; cdr3_aa: CASSEGPGLGGETQYF; v_call: TRBV6-1; d_call: TRBD2; clone_size: few; j_call: TRBJ2-5
cdr3_nt: TGTGCCAGCAGTGAAGCGCTGGGTCTAAGGCGGTCTGAAGCTTTCTTT; cdr3_aa: CASSEALGLRRSEAFF; v_call: TRBV6-1; d_call: .; clone_size: .; j_call: TRBJ1-1
cdr3_nt: TGTGCCAGCAGTCCGGACAGGGTCCGTGGCTACACCTTC; cdr3_aa: CASSPDRVRGYTF; v_call: TRBV28; d_call: TRBD1; clone_size: few; j_call: TRBJ1-2
cdr3_nt: TGCGCCAGCAGCACGACAGGGCCCGAGCAGTACTTC; cdr3_aa: CASSTTGPEQYF; v_call: TRBV5-1; d_call: TRBD1; clone_size: .; j_call: TRBJ2-7
cdr3_nt: TGTGCCAGCTCACCGGGACACACAGGGGGCCGTGGTCAGCCCCAGCATTTT; cdr3_aa: CASSPGHTGGRGQPQHF; v_call: TRBV18; d_call: TRBD1; clone_size: .; j_call: TRBJ1-5
cdr3_nt: TGTGCCAGTAGTTCTGGTTTTCAATCCCTTGCCCACGAGCAGTACTTC; cdr3_aa: CASSSGFQSLAHEQYF; v_call: TRBV19; d_call: .; clone_size: .; j_call: TRBJ2-7
cdr3_nt: TGTGCCAGTACCCCGGACAGCGCCTGGAAGCCCCAGCATTTT; cdr3_aa: CASTPDSAWKPQHF; v_call: TRBV19; d_call: .; clone_size: few; j_call: TRBJ1-5
cdr3_nt: TGTGCCAGCAGACCTGACAGGGGGCTGGTAGGCTACACCTTC; cdr3_aa: CASRPDRGLVGYTF; v_call: TRBV28; d_call: TRBD1; clone_size: few; j_call: TRBJ1-2
cdr3_nt: TGTGCCAGCAGCCGAGGACCGACCGGGGATCTGTTTTTT; cdr3_aa: CASSRGPTGDLFF; v_call: TRBV12-3/TRBV12-4; d_call: .; clone_size: .; j_call: TRBJ2-2
cdr3_nt: TGCGCCAGCAGCTTGGGGTATGAGGGTGGGAACACTGAAGCTTTCTTT; cdr3_aa: CASSLGYEGGNTEAFF; v_call: TRBV5-1; d_call: .; clone_size: few; j_call: TRBJ1-1
cdr3_nt: TGTGCCAGCAGCTTCCGGGACAGGGGTTTTAACTATGGCTACACCTTC; cdr3_aa: CASSFRDRGFNYGYTF; v_call: TRBV7-6; d_call: TRBD1; clone_size: .; j_call: TRBJ1-2
cdr3_nt: TGTGCCAGCAGCTTACTCCGGACAGGCCAAATGAACACTGAAGCTTTCTTT; cdr3_aa: CASSLLRTGQMNTEAFF; v_call: TRBV7-6; d_call: TRBD1; clone_size: few; j_call: TRBJ1-1
cdr3_nt: TGTGCCAGCAGCCGTGGACAGGGGAATTCACCCCTCCACTTT; cdr3_aa: CASSRGQGNSPLHF; v_call: TRBV7-3; d_call: TRBD1; clone_size: .; j_call: TRBJ1-6
cdr3_nt: TGTGCCAGCAGCCAAGTTTCGGGACGCGTCGATCAGCCCCAGCATTTT; cdr3_aa: CASSQVSGRVDQPQHF; v_call: TRBV4-2; d_call: .; clone_size: few; j_call: TRBJ1-5
cdr3_nt: TGTGCCATCATAGGGGACAACTCCTACGAGCAGTACTTC; cdr3_aa: CAIIGDNSYEQYF; v_call: TRBV10-3; d_call: .; clone_size: .; j_call: TRBJ2-7
cdr3_nt: TGCAGCCTAAGGGACGGGAACACTGAAGCTTTCTTT; cdr3_aa: CSLRDGNTEAFF; v_call: TRBV29-1; d_call: .; clone_size: .; j_call: TRBJ1-1